This TCR beta chain was sequenced in a study of cytomegalovirus exposure and HLA in healthy donors. This clone was seen once. This CDR3 spans 14 amino acids. After removal of 4 bases from V and 2 bases from J, the junction contained 5 bases not matched to a gene. Looked up from germline, CDR1 is GTSNPN and CDR2 is SVGIG (reference sequence). Both 60 Vbeta primers and 13 Jbeta primers went into the PCR. Profiling relied on immunoSEQ multiplex PCR, and the TCRdb table lists in-frame clones only, not all of them. The sample records approximately 150,000 clones, more than 70% being singletons. This sequence was found in a man aged 30 to 45 in good health and CMV-seronegative. Sequencing was performed on PBMCs. The chain links TRBV30 to TRBJ2-1; 7 positions agree with TRBD2. The CDR3 DNA reads as TGTGCCTGGATTCCTAGCGGAGCCTACAATGAGCAGTTCTTC. Protein product: CAWIPSGAYNEQFF.